The source of this TCR beta chain is a study of blood T cell repertoires in COVID-19. Sequenced by immunoSEQ multiplex PCR; TCRdb stores in-frame clones only, minus some. The sample contains 350,000 to 450,000 clones, 85% of which appear only once. This sequence originates from a woman aged 18-29 years with acute or convalescent COVID-19. The sequencing sample was made of peripheral blood.

The CDR3 here is CASSVESTHVDTQYF. CDR3 DNA sequence: TGTGCCAGCAGTGTGGAGTCGACGCACGTAGATACGCAGTATTTT. The chain links TRBV2 to TRBJ2-3; D is undetermined. The CDR3 has 15 residues. V lost 4 bases, J lost 5 bases, and 16 bases lay in between. Germline loops: CDR1 SNHLY, CDR2 FYNNEI. Together with reference TRBV2 and TRBJ2-3, the CDR3 gives the full variable domain: EPEVTQTPSHQVTQMGQEVILRCVPISNHLYFYWYRQILGQKVEFLVSFYNNEISEKSEIFDDQFSVERPDGSNFTLKIRSTKLEDSAMYFCASSVESTHVDTQYFGPGTRLTVL.